Following are 29 T cell receptor beta chains from one sample sequenced in a study of PD-1 blockade in classical Hodgkin lymphoma. TCRdb's copy holds only in-frame clones and misses some; the assay was immunoSEQ multiplex PCR. The data hold 110,000 or so clones, with 80% to 90% observed a single time. Relapse after autologous stem cell transplantation occurred in every patient, and brentuximab vedotin exposure varied. The input for sequencing was peripheral blood mononuclear cells (PBMCs), taken before the second cycle of nivolumab. The receptors were gathered from a human donor with classical Hodgkin lymphoma.

The V gene is TRBV11-2, the J gene TRBJ1-2, with 10 bases aligning to TRBD1. The V and J ends lost 7 bases and 1 base, in that order; junction bases with no gene match: 15. CDR1 and CDR2 from the germline V gene are SGHAT and FQNNGV. This CDR3 has 18 amino acids. The CDR3 reads CASKKPGQGRKNNYGYTF. As DNA, the CDR3 is TGTGCCAGCAAAAAACCGGGACAGGGGCGAAAAAATAACTATGGCTACACCTTC. Together with reference TRBV11-2 and TRBJ1-2, the CDR3 gives the full variable domain: EAGVAQSPRYKIIEKRQSVAFWCNPISGHATLYWYQQILGQGPKLLIQFQNNGVVDDSQLPKDRFSAERLKGVDSTLKIQPAKLEDSAVYLCASKKPGQGRKNNYGYTFGSGTRLTVV.

This sequence joins TRBV7-2 and TRBJ2-7, with D perhaps being TRBD1 or TRBD2 (5 bases each). V was trimmed by 1 base and J by 0 bases, leaving 13 bases between them. Germline CDR1 is SGHTA and CDR2 is FQGNSA. This CDR3 spans 16 amino acids. This CDR3 reads CASSLVGADSSYEQYF. The DNA of the CDR3 is TGTGCCAGCAGCTTAGTTGGGGCGGACTCCTCCTACGAGCAGTACTTC.

The chain combines TRBV30 with TRBJ1-2; D unclear. Germline-derived CDR1 and CDR2 are GTSNPN and SVGIG (reference sequence). The CDR3 is made up of 13 amino acids. Trimming left V 0 bases short and J 3 bases short, with 8 bases between. CDR3 sequence: CAWSVREYYGYTF. The CDR3 region has the DNA TGTGCCTGGAGTGTACGGGAGTACTATGGCTACACCTTC.

The V and J genes are TRBV5-1 and TRBJ1-2; tentatively, D is TRBD1 (6 bases). Germline CDR1 SGHRS, CDR2 YFSETQ. The germline V and J ends were trimmed by 3 bases and 4 bases, with 19 bases remaining between them. The CDR3 contains 16 residues. The CDR3 reads CASSSEGGRQSYGYTF. As DNA, the CDR3 is TGCGCCAGCAGCTCGGAGGGGGGGCGACAGAGCTATGGCTACACCTTC.

The chain has TRBV28 and TRBJ2-1; 13 bases match TRBD2. J lost 8 bases, V lost 3 bases, and 19 bases had no gene match. There are 20 residues in the CDR3. Germline V gene sequence: CDR1 MDHEN, CDR2 SYDVKM. The CDR3 DNA is TGTGCCAGCAGTTTTTTGACAGCCGCCTTGACTAGCGGGAGGTGGCATGAGCAGTTCTTC. Translated, it gives CASSFLTAALTSGRWHEQFF.

The V call is TRBV21-1, the J call TRBJ2-1; the DNA was not used to check the table's D call, TRBD2. TRBV21-1 is designated a pseudogene. The CDR3 loop spans 13 amino acids. In DNA form, the CDR3 reads TGTGCCAGCACCAATAGCGGCAGAGTACAGCAGTTCTTC. Its protein is CASTNSGRVQQFF.

The V and J genes are TRBV18 and TRBJ2-1; D assignment may be TRBD1 or TRBD2 (5 bases each). CDR1 is KGHSH, CDR2 LQKENI, per germline. This CDR3 region has 19 residues. The V end lost 5 bases, the J end lost 7 bases, and 30 bases lay between the germline ends. The CDR3, as DNA: TGTGCCAGCTCAGGGACGGACGGGGAATCGAGCGGTAGATTTAATGAGCAGTTCTTC. Translating it yields CASSGTDGESSGRFNEQFF.

The chain recombines TRBV29-1 with TRBJ2-4; D unresolved. Germline-derived CDR1 and CDR2 are SQVTM and ANQGSEA. The CDR3 length is 12 residues. Trimming removed 3 bases from V and 5 bases from J, with 8 bases in between. The CDR3 region is CSVDPGENIQYF. The CDR3 coding sequence is TGCAGCGTTGATCCTGGGGAAAACATTCAGTACTTC.

This chain uses TRBV4-2 with TRBJ2-7; 9 positions match TRBD2. Germline CDR1 LGHNA, CDR2 YNFKEQ. This CDR3 spans 13 amino acids. V was pared by 4 bases and J by 6 bases, with 4 bases of the junction left unmatched. The CDR3: CASSPGLASEQYF. The CDR3 region has the DNA TGTGCCAGCAGCCCGGGACTAGCAAGCGAGCAGTACTTC.

The table lists this clone with a count of one. The chain recombines TRBV6-5 with TRBJ2-7; TRBD2 aligns across 7 bases. V was pared by 5 bases and J by 5 bases, with 9 bases of the junction left unmatched. The CDR3 sequence is 14 residues long. Germline V lookup: CDR1 MNHEY, CDR2 SVGAGI. The CDR3 reads CASSENWGGDEQYF. The CDR3, as DNA: TGTGCCAGCAGTGAAAATTGGGGAGGGGACGAGCAGTACTTC.

The V and J genes are TRBV7-9 and TRBJ2-4; maybe TRBD1 (5 bases). The CDR3 contains 13 residues. CDR1 is SEHNR and CDR2 is FQNEAQ in the germline V gene (reference sequence). Trimming removed 5 bases from V and 7 bases from J, with 12 bases in between. Written as DNA, the CDR3 is TGTGCCAGCAGCCAAGGACACGCTAACATTCAGTACTTC. This translates into CASSQGHANIQYF.

The J gene is TRBJ2-2, the V gene TRBV7-6, with 9 nucleotides matching TRBD2. Germline trimming cut 5 bases from V and 7 bases from J; bases unmatched to any gene: 8. The CDR3 covers 15 residues. Germline V gene lookup returns CDR1 SGHVS and CDR2 FNYEAQ. The DNA for the CDR3 is TGTGCCAGCAGCCCAGGGGGACTAGCAGGCGGGGAGCTGTTTTTT. It translates to CASSPGGLAGGELFF.

The chain couples TRBV7-2 to TRBJ1-1; TRBD1 might be the D (6 bases). The ends were cut back, 5 bases at V and 1 base at J, with 20 bases in the middle. This CDR3 has 17 residues. The germline V gene encodes CDR1 SGHTA and CDR2 FQGNSA. The CDR3 DNA reads as TGTGCCAGCAGCCAATGGAGCGCTTCAGGGGAGAACACTGAAGCTTTCTTT. Residues: CASSQWSASGENTEAFF.

The V call is TRBV6-5, the J call TRBJ2-7; 7 nucleotides align to TRBD2. CDR3 size: 16 residues. Germline CDR1 MNHEY, CDR2 SVGAGI. The V gene end was trimmed by 4 bases and the J gene end by 0 bases; junction bases not matched to a gene: 9. The CDR3 reads CASSSLGGRVSYEQYF. DNA for the CDR3: TGTGCCAGCAGTTCCCTCGGGGGGAGGGTCTCCTACGAGCAGTACTTC.

The V call is TRBV6-1, the J call TRBJ2-7; D gene unclear. Per the germline V gene, CDR1 is MNHNS and CDR2 is SASEGT. Trimming stripped 2 bases from V and 2 bases from J, with 10 bases between. CDR3 length equals 14 residues. CDR3 in DNA: TGTGCCAGCAGTGAATACAGTACCGCCTACGAGCAGTACTTC. Protein: CASSEYSTAYEQYF.

The chain carries TRBV19 and TRBJ2-7; D is tentatively TRBD1 or TRBD2 (5 bases each). CDR1 LNHDA and CDR2 SQIVND come from the germline V gene (reference sequence). The CDR3 totals 15 residues. With 5 bases removed from V and 2 bases from J, the gap between germline ends came to 16 bases. The CDR3: CASSGHEGRTYEQYF. CDR3 DNA sequence: TGTGCCAGTAGTGGCCACGAGGGGAGAACCTACGAGCAGTACTTC.

The rearrangement uses TRBV6-6 and TRBJ1-2; 7 bases match TRBD1. Germline values: CDR1 MNHNY, CDR2 SVGAGI (reference sequence). The CDR3 spans 16 residues. Germline trimming cut 0 bases from V and 3 bases from J; bases unmatched to any gene: 7. CDR3 loop: CASSYSLGGAHYGYTF. In DNA, the CDR3 is TGTGCCAGCAGTTACTCTTTAGGGGGCGCACACTATGGCTACACCTTC.

The rearrangement joins TRBV5-6 to TRBJ1-1; a possible D gene is TRBD1 (5 bases). Between the trimmed V and J ends, which lost 0 bases and 0 bases, there was a span of 9 bases. Germline CDR1 and CDR2: SGHDT and YYEEEE. This CDR3 comprises 15 residues. The CDR3 nucleotides are TGTGCCAGCAGCTTGGTAGGGGCCCTGAACACTGAAGCTTTCTTT. It codes for CASSLVGALNTEAFF.

The V and J genes are TRBV5-6 and TRBJ2-7; maybe TRBD2 (6 bases). The CDR3 covers 14 residues. Germline CDR1 and CDR2: SGHDT and YYEEEE. V was clipped by 4 bases and J by 2 bases, with 13 bases between them. DNA for the CDR3: TGTGCCAGCAGCGCCGGGACGGGGGCCTACGAGCAGTACTTC. Translating gives CASSAGTGAYEQYF. The variable domain in full, with the rest retrieved from reference TRBV5-6 and TRBJ2-7, is DAGVTQSPTHLIKTRGQQVTLRCSPKSGHDTVSWYQQALGQGPQFIFQYYEEEERQRGNFPDRFSGHQFPNYSSELNVNALLLGDSALYLCASSAGTGAYEQYFGPGTRLTVT.

This clone was seen just once. The chain has TRBV5-1 and TRBJ1-1; tentative D call: TRBD1 (6 bases). Trimming removed 4 bases from V and 0 bases from J, with 13 bases in between. CDR1 SGHRS and CDR2 YFSETQ come from the germline V gene. The CDR3 has 15 amino acids. This chain's CDR3 is CASSQGTSMNTEAFF. CDR3 in DNA: TGCGCCAGCAGCCAGGGGACCTCCATGAACACTGAAGCTTTCTTT.

The sample holds a few counts of this clone. V gene TRBV28 combines with J gene TRBJ2-5, with D possibly being TRBD1 (6 bases). There are 14 residues in the CDR3. With 9 bases removed from V and 5 bases from J, the gap between germline ends came to 19 bases. Germline CDR1 reads MDHEN; CDR2 reads SYDVKM. The CDR3 nucleotides are TGTGCCAGTAGCCAACAGGGCTTGGGGGAGACCCAGTACTTC. Protein: CASSQQGLGETQYF. The entire variable domain, with the rest obtained from reference TRBV28 and TRBJ2-5, is as follows: DVKVTQSSRYLVKRTGEKVFLECVQDMDHENMFWYRQDPGLGLRLIYFSYDVKMKEKGDIPEGYSVSREKKERFSLILESASTNQTSMYLCASSQQGLGETQYFGPGTRLLVL.

This chain joins TRBV30 and TRBJ1-4; D not certain. The CDR3 length is 13 residues. The germline CDR1 and CDR2 sequences are GTSNPN and SVGIG (reference sequence). Between the trimmed V and J ends, which lost 2 bases and 0 bases, there was a span of 4 bases. This CDR3 reads CAWSLTTNEKLFF. In nucleotides, the CDR3 is TGTGCCTGGAGTCTTACAACTAATGAAAAACTGTTTTTT.

This clone was seen a single time. The chain uses TRBV4-2 and TRBJ2-6, with D unclear. From germline, CDR1 is LGHNA and CDR2 YNFKEQ. Trimming took 1 base from V and 0 from J, leaving 7 bases between them. The CDR3 loop spans 16 amino acids. CDR3 amino acids: CASSQVGPSGANVLTF. CDR3 in DNA: TGTGCCAGCAGCCAAGTGGGTCCCTCTGGGGCCAACGTCCTGACTTTC.

CDR3: CASSLSANVLTF. For the CDR3, the DNA is TGTGCCAGCAGCTTGTCGGCCAACGTCCTGACTTTC. The J gene is TRBJ2-6, the V gene TRBV5-4; D is uncertain. The CDR3 is 12 amino acids. Per the germline V gene, CDR1 is SGHNT and CDR2 is YYREEE (reference sequence). V was trimmed by 1 base and J by 6 bases, leaving 2 bases between them.

The gene calls are TRBV29-1 and TRBJ2-7, with D perhaps being TRBD1 or TRBD2 (5 bases each). The ends were cut back, 6 bases at V and 2 bases at J, with 17 bases in the middle. Germline V gene sequence: CDR1 SQVTM, CDR2 ANQGSEA. This CDR3 is 14 amino acids long. The CDR3 bases are TGCAGCGTCGATGGGACGGGGAATACCTACGAGCAGTACTTC. Its protein is CSVDGTGNTYEQYF.

The chain uses TRBV10-2 and TRBJ2-7; TRBD2 might be the D (5 bases). The germline V gene encodes CDR1 WSHSY and CDR2 SAAADI. Trimming removed 0 bases at V and 3 bases at J, with 27 bases between. This CDR3 is built from 20 residues. CDR3 sequence (DNA): TGCGCCAGCAGTGAGTCGGGAGCGGACCTTGTGGCTAGGGAAATCTACGAGCAGTACTTC. Protein: CASSESGADLVAREIYEQYF.

The chain joins TRBV14 to TRBJ1-1; the D gene is possibly TRBD1 (5 bases). Germline lookup yields CDR1 SGHDN and CDR2 FVKESK. This CDR3 is 16 amino acids long. V was trimmed by 2 bases and J by 7 bases, leaving 20 bases between them. The CDR3 nucleotides are TGTGCCAGCAGCCAATACCCCCGGGGGTTATATGGTGAAGCTTTCTTT. It yields the protein CASSQYPRGLYGEAFF.

V and J are TRBV27 and TRBJ1-4; tentatively, D is TRBD1 (5 bases). This CDR3 region has 14 residues. V was trimmed by 1 base and J by 7 bases, leaving 10 bases between them. Looked up from germline, CDR1 is MNHEY and CDR2 is SMNVEV (reference sequence). This CDR3 reads CASSLLQGSEKLFF. The CDR3 DNA follows: TGTGCCAGCAGTTTATTGCAGGGTAGTGAAAAACTGTTTTTT. Full variable domain (missing parts from reference TRBV27 and TRBJ1-4): EAQVTQNPRYLITVTGKKLTVTCSQNMNHEYMSWYRQDPGLGLRQIYYSMNVEVTDKGDVPEGYKVSRKEKRNFPLILESPSPNQTSLYFCASSLLQGSEKLFFGSGTQLSVL.

The gene calls are TRBV28 and TRBJ1-1, with TRBD1 identical over 9 bases. Germline trimming cut 4 bases from V and 1 base from J; bases unmatched to any gene: 13. CDR3 length: 18 residues. CDR1 and CDR2 from the germline V gene are MDHEN and SYDVKM. As DNA, the CDR3 is TGTGCCAGCAGTTATGGACCGGGACAGGGCATTTGGAACACTGAAGCTTTCTTT. Protein: CASSYGPGQGIWNTEAFF.